One and the same sample provided the 9 T cell receptor beta chains below, sequenced in a study of T cell responses to AZD1222 COVID-19 vaccine. Only in-frame clones appear in the TCRdb table, and some are missing; sequencing was by immunoSEQ multiplex PCR. The sample contains 110,000 to 150,000 clones, around 90% of which appear only once. Sequenced material: peripheral blood, taken 28 days after the second AZD1222 dose. The receptors were gathered from an adult who received the AZD1222 COVID-19 vaccine.

The chain carries TRBV3-1 (or the pseudogene TRBV3-2) and TRBJ1-2; D is unresolved. Trimming took 2 bases from V and 4 from J, leaving 8 bases between them. Germline V gene data show CDR1 as LGHDT and CDR2 as YNNKEL (reference sequence). The CDR3 loop spans 13 amino acids. The CDR3 DNA sequence: TGTGCCAGCAGCCAATACGGATCCTATGGCTACACCTTC. Residues: CASSQYGSYGYTF.

The chain uses TRBV7-9 and TRBJ2-7, with 11 bases aligning to TRBD1. Trimming at V came to 3 bases and at J to 2 bases, leaving 6 bases not matched to a gene. The CDR3 is 16 amino acids. Germline V CDR1 and CDR2: SEHNR, FQNEAQ (reference sequence). The CDR3 reads CASSFNSGQGAYEQYF. The CDR3 nucleotides are TGTGCCAGCAGCTTCAACTCGGGACAGGGGGCCTACGAGCAGTACTTC.

The V and J genes are TRBV9 and TRBJ2-2, with 9 bases matching TRBD1. Germline V gives CDR1 SGDLS, CDR2 YYNGEE. J lost 0 bases, V lost 4 bases, and 4 bases had no gene match. This CDR3 spans 16 amino acids. As DNA, the CDR3 is TGTGCCAGCAGCCCCCGGACAGGGGCGAACACCGGGGAGCTGTTTTTT. It specifies CASSPRTGANTGELFF.

The V and J genes are TRBV9 and TRBJ1-2, with TRBD1 matching 8 bases. The CDR3 is made up of 17 amino acids. The germline V gene encodes CDR1 SGDLS and CDR2 YYNGEE. J lost 1 base, V lost 4 bases, and 12 bases had no gene match. CDR3 sequence: CASSTRTGSLFNYGYTF. CDR3 DNA sequence: TGTGCCAGCAGCACCCGGACAGGGTCCTTATTTAACTATGGCTACACCTTC.

The rearrangement joins TRBV6-5 to TRBJ2-5, with 7 bases aligning to TRBD2. J lost 5 bases, V lost 7 bases, and 10 bases had no gene match. Looked up from germline, CDR1 is MNHEY and CDR2 is SVGAGI. This CDR3 is 14 amino acids long. The CDR3 nucleotides read TGTGCCAGCACCTCGCGGGGGAGAGGTGAGACCCAGTACTTC. It specifies CASTSRGRGETQYF.

The J gene is TRBJ2-7, the V gene TRBV5-1, with 10 bases that match TRBD1. Germline CDR1 is SGHRS and CDR2 is YFSETQ. This CDR3 has 16 amino acids. V gave up 0 bases and J gave up 3 bases; unmatched junction bases: 6. This CDR3 is CASSLGAGTGVYEQYF. CDR3 DNA: TGCGCCAGCAGCTTGGGGGCCGGGACAGGGGTCTACGAGCAGTACTTC.

CDR3 region: CASSLRAATYNSPLHF. The CDR3 DNA is TGTGCCAGCAGTTTACGGGCGGCTACTTATAATTCACCCCTCCACTTT. The chain employs TRBV27 and TRBJ1-6; no firm D call. Trimming pared 2 bases from V and 4 bases from J, leaving 12 bases between. The CDR3 totals 16 residues. In germline, CDR1 is MNHEY, CDR2 SMNVEV (reference sequence).

The J gene is TRBJ1-5, the V gene TRBV10-3, with unresolved D. Germline CDR1 and CDR2: ENHRY and SYGVKD. The CDR3 is 13 residues long. V was pared by 4 bases and J by 0 bases, with 4 bases between. CDR3 DNA sequence: TGTGCCATCAGTGCAGATAGCAATCAGCCCCAGCATTTT. This translates into CAISADSNQPQHF.

The gene calls are TRBV10-1 and TRBJ1-6; D is uncertain. Germline-derived CDR1 and CDR2 are WNHNN and SYGVQD (reference sequence). The germline V and J ends were trimmed by 6 bases and 7 bases, with 7 bases remaining between them. This CDR3 is 12 amino acids long. CDR3 in DNA: TGCGCCAGCAGCAGGAGCAATTCACCCCTCCACTTT. Translation: CASSRSNSPLHF.